The T cell receptor beta chain described here comes from a study of blood T cell repertoires in COVID-19. About the research overall: Whether acute or convalescent, the COVID-19 samples came from the United States, Italy and Spain. From T cells, B-cell-depleted T cells, or PBMCs came the material, which was cDNA or gDNA.

In the source study's methods: Counts of nucleated cells, estimated from reference gene primer amplification, were obtained. Produced via immunoSEQ multiplex PCR; TCRdb's table is partial and in-frame only. That table is the source of V, J and clone size, and D and trimming were worked out from the DNA. The sample includes about 82,000 clones, 75% to 85% seen only once; the top ten take 12%. From germline, CDR1 is SGHTA and CDR2 FQGTGA. The CDR3 is 14 amino acids. V dropped 4 bases and J dropped 9; count of bases not matched to a gene: 9. This clone came up once. The sequence came from a middle-aged woman with active or convalescent COVID-19. This rearrangement joins TRBV7-3 to TRBJ2-1, with TRBD2 matching 7 bases. The sequenced sample consisted of peripheral blood. The CDR3 nucleotides are TGTGCCAGCAGCTGGGAGCCGGGCGGGAGTGAGCAGTTCTTC. Translation: CASSWEPGGSEQFF.